These 20 T cell receptor beta chains came from one sample sequenced in a study of blood T cell repertoires in COVID-19. TCRdb's copy holds only in-frame clones and misses some; the assay was immunoSEQ multiplex PCR. The repertoire includes about 220,000 clones, about 85% of them detected once, and more than 2.5% sits in the top ten. What was sequenced was PBMCs or T cells enriched from blood (not recorded which). Receptors originate from a woman under 40 who had recovered from COVID-19.

This chain connects TRBV2 to TRBJ1-2; D is undetermined. Germline CDR1 is SNHLY and CDR2 is FYNNEI. The CDR3 has 13 amino acids. V was cut by 3 bases and J by 8 bases, with 13 bases left in between. CDR3 sequence (DNA): TGTGCCAGCAGTGAGGGCGAACTGGTGGGCTACACCTTC. This gives the protein CASSEGELVGYTF.

The rearrangement links TRBV11-2 to TRBJ1-2, with a possible D match to TRBD1 (6 bases). Germline assignment: CDR1 SGHAT and CDR2 FQNNGV. The CDR3 is 16 amino acids. Trimming shortened V by 4 bases and J by 7 bases, and 22 bases separated the two germline ends. CDR3 in DNA: TGTGCCAGCAGCTCAATCACAGGGTCGATAGTTCGTGGCTACACCTTC. Its protein product is CASSSITGSIVRGYTF.

This chain uses TRBV23-1 with TRBJ2-2; no clear D. TRBV23-1 is an open reading frame, and its role is uncertain. Between the trimmed V and J ends, which lost 7 bases and 5 bases, there was a span of 14 bases. The CDR3 has 14 amino acids. The CDR3 spells CASNQQCWTGELFF. The DNA for the CDR3 is TGCGCCAGCAATCAGCAGTGTTGGACCGGGGAGCTGTTTTTT.

This clone was seen only once. The chain combines TRBV6-6 with TRBJ2-7; maybe TRBD1 (6 bases). The CDR3 has 16 residues. Germline V gives CDR1 MNHNY, CDR2 SVGAGI (reference sequence). With 6 bases removed from V and 0 bases from J, the gap between germline ends came to 18 bases. CDR3 DNA: TGTGCCAGCAGCCGATCAGCAGACAGGTCCTCCTACGAGCAGTACTTC. Encoded protein: CASSRSADRSSYEQYF.

The rearrangement links TRBV5-4 to TRBJ2-7; 9 bases align to TRBD1. V dropped 3 bases and J dropped 3; count of bases not matched to a gene: 10. Germline V CDR1 and CDR2: SGHNT, YYREEE (reference sequence). This CDR3 region has 16 residues. CDR3 in amino acids: CASSWVPGTGFYEQYF. CDR3 bases: TGTGCCAGCAGCTGGGTCCCCGGGACAGGGTTCTACGAGCAGTACTTC.

The chain links TRBV29-1 to TRBJ2-3, with 9 bases identical to TRBD1. Per germline, CDR1 SQVTM and CDR2 ANQGSEA. J gave up 0 bases and V 6 bases, and 4 bases lay outside the gene matches. There are 14 residues in the CDR3. The CDR3 is CSVTGQGSTDTQYF. In DNA, the CDR3 is TGCAGCGTGACGGGACAGGGAAGCACAGATACGCAGTATTTT.

The rearrangement uses TRBV7-3 and TRBJ2-2; the D is unclear. CDR1 is SGHTA and CDR2 is FQGTGA in the germline V gene. Trimming left V 5 bases short and J 1 base short, with 5 bases between. The CDR3 has 13 amino acids. The CDR3 here is CASSPMNTGELFF. In DNA form, the CDR3 reads TGTGCCAGCAGCCCAATGAACACCGGGGAGCTGTTTTTT.

The chain links TRBV11-2 to TRBJ1-6, with TRBD1 as a possible D gene (5 bases). Per germline, CDR1 SGHAT and CDR2 FQNNGV. This CDR3 is 13 amino acids long. Deletions cut 4 bases from V and 6 bases from J, with 7 bases between. DNA for the CDR3: TGTGCCAGCAGCTCGGACATTAATTCACCCCTCCACTTT. Protein: CASSSDINSPLHF.

The chain couples TRBV5-4 to TRBJ1-3; weak D call: TRBD1 (6 bases). Trimming removed 4 bases from V and 3 bases from J, with 11 bases in between. The germline V gene has CDR1 SGHNT and CDR2 YYREEE (reference sequence). CDR3 length equals 14 residues. The chain's CDR3 is CASSRRGNGNTIYF. The CDR3 DNA is TGTGCCAGCAGCCGCAGGGGTAATGGAAACACCATATATTTT. Full variable domain (missing parts from reference TRBV5-4 and TRBJ1-3): ETGVTQSPTHLIKTRGQQVTLRCSSQSGHNTVSWYQQALGQGPQFIFQYYREEENGRGNFPPRFSGLQFPNYSSELNVNALELDDSALYLCASSRRGNGNTIYFGEGSWLTVV.

V is TRBV10-2 and J is TRBJ1-1; 10 bases agree with TRBD1. With 6 bases clipped from V and 1 base from J, the junction kept 5 bases outside the gene matches. Germline V gene sequence: CDR1 WSHSY, CDR2 SAAADI. This CDR3 comprises 15 residues. CDR3 bases: TGCGCCAGCAGGACAGGGGGCGCGGGGAACACTGAAGCTTTCTTT. It codes for CASRTGGAGNTEAFF.

The rearrangement links TRBV4-2 to TRBJ2-3; 8 bases match TRBD2. Germline trimming cut 4 bases from V and 2 bases from J; bases unmatched to any gene: 5. Germline V gene sequence: CDR1 LGHNA, CDR2 YNFKEQ. The CDR3 covers 15 residues. In DNA form, the CDR3 reads TGTGCCAGCAGCCCCGGGGGGGGAAACACAGATACGCAGTATTTT. As protein: CASSPGGGNTDTQYF.

The V and J genes are TRBV10-2 and TRBJ1-5; D remains ambiguous. V gave up 3 bases and J gave up 2 bases, with 8 bases separating them. This CDR3 is built from 14 residues. Germline V CDR1 and CDR2: WSHSY, SAAADI. The CDR3 DNA reads as TGCGCCAGCAGTGAAGCCGGGGGCAATCAGCCCCAGCATTTT. It is translated as CASSEAGGNQPQHF.

The chain recombines TRBV23-1 with TRBJ2-3; no definite D call. TRBV23-1 is placed among ORFs of uncertain function. This CDR3 comprises 11 residues. V lost 6 bases, J lost 6 bases, and 7 bases lay in between. The CDR3 DNA is TGCGCCAGCAGCCCCTTTGATACGCAGTATTTT. Residues: CASSPFDTQYF.

The rearrangement links TRBV5-6 to TRBJ2-7, with D possibly matching TRBD1 (5 bases). The V and J ends lost 4 bases and 3 bases respectively, with 20 bases between them. The CDR3 is 16 amino acids. In germline, CDR1 is SGHDT, CDR2 YYEEEE. The CDR3 here is CASSHQGAAAYYEQYF. CDR3 in DNA: TGTGCCAGCAGCCACCAAGGGGCAGCCGCTTACTACGAGCAGTACTTC.

This rearrangement joins TRBV6-4 to TRBJ2-3; a possible D gene is TRBD2 (5 bases). V was clipped by 0 bases and J by 6 bases, with 16 bases between them. Germline values: CDR1 MRHNA, CDR2 SNTAGT. The CDR3 consists of 16 residues. The chain's CDR3 is CASSDSVAGGVDTQYF. The CDR3 nucleotides read TGTGCCAGCAGTGACTCCGTGGCGGGTGGTGTGGATACGCAGTATTTT.

This chain links TRBV12-3 or TRBV12-4 with TRBJ1-2; D gene ambiguous. The CDR3 totals 13 residues. Trimming took off 3 bases at V and 4 bases at J, with 9 bases between the two ends. The CDR3 protein is CASSFNSFYGYTF. In DNA form, the CDR3 reads TGTGCCAGCAGTTTTAATTCCTTCTATGGCTACACCTTC.

The rearrangement joins TRBV19 to TRBJ2-1; 7 bases fit TRBD1. Germline V gene lookup returns CDR1 LNHDA and CDR2 SQIVND (reference sequence). This CDR3 region has 16 residues. J gave up 8 bases and V 1 base, and 11 bases lay outside the gene matches. DNA for the CDR3: TGTGCCAGTAGTATAGCCACAGGGGCCCCTGGTGATGAGCAGTTCTTC. Its translation is CASSIATGAPGDEQFF.

J is TRBJ1-2 and V is TRBV7-9; 10 bases map to TRBD1. There are 16 residues in the CDR3. J was trimmed by 2 bases and V by 4 bases; bases with no gene match: 7. From germline, CDR1 is SEHNR and CDR2 FQNEAQ (reference sequence). The CDR3 spells CASSSRTGGLNYGYTF. The CDR3 DNA follows: TGTGCCAGCAGCTCGCGGACAGGGGGATTAAACTATGGCTACACCTTC.

This clone was detected only once. The chain has TRBV18 and TRBJ1-1; weak D call: TRBD1 (6 bases). Trimming took 1 base from V and 1 from J, leaving 7 bases between them. The CDR3 covers 14 residues. Germline lookup yields CDR1 KGHSH and CDR2 LQKENI. In DNA form, the CDR3 reads TGTGCCAGCTCACCACAGGGGGAGAACACTGAAGCTTTCTTT. This translates into CASSPQGENTEAFF.

A few counts support this clone. This chain links TRBV7-2 with TRBJ1-2; D is perhaps TRBD1 (5 bases). Germline values: CDR1 SGHTA, CDR2 FQGNSA. Trimming removed 9 bases from V and 0 bases from J, with 11 bases in between. The CDR3 is 13 amino acids. The CDR3 loop is CASLRGPNYGYTF. The CDR3 DNA follows: TGTGCCAGTCTAAGGGGCCCTAACTATGGCTACACCTTC.